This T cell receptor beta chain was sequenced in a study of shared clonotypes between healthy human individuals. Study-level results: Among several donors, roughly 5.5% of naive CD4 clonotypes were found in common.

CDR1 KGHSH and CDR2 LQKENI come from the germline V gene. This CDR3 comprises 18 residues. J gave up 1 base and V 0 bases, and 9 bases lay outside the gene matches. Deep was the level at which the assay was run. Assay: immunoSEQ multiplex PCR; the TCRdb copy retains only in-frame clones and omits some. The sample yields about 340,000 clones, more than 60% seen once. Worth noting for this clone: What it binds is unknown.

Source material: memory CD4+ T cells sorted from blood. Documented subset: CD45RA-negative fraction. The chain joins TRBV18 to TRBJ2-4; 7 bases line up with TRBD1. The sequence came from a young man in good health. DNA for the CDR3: TGTGCCAGCTCACCACCGAATGGGCCGACAGGGGCCAAAAACATTCAGTACTTC. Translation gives CASSPPNGPTGAKNIQYF.